Listed below are T cell receptor beta chains from one sample, sequenced in a study of blood T cells in healthy people across ages. MiXCR, applied by TCRdb to the 5' RACE reads, yields one record per CDR3 protein. The repertoire includes 1,500,000 or so distinct CDR3 sequences, approximately 43% of them detected once, and around 4% sits in the top ten. The specimen sequenced was blood. These receptors were taken from a woman aged 18-29 years in good health. CDR3s include the opening cysteine and the closing phenylalanine or tryptophan. D genes are given only for firm matches. Not all rows give a size; the values are once, few, many and, for expanded clones, a class.

j_gene	abundance	v_gene	d_gene	CDR3aa	CDR3nt
TRBJ1-1	-	TRBV4-3	-	CASQDPGPHSDTEAFF	TGCGCCAGCCAAGATCCGGGACCTCATTCGGACACTGAAGCTTTCTTT
TRBJ1-5	-	TRBV12-3/TRBV12-4	-	CASSPGTEHSNQPQHF	TGTGCCAGCAGTCCCGGGACGGAGCATAGCAATCAGCCCCAGCATTTT
TRBJ2-5	-	TRBV27	-	CASSLSGDPVGAQYF	TGTGCCAGCAGTTTATCAGGGGACCCGGTGGGGGCCCAGTACTTC
TRBJ2-7	-	TRBV4-3	-	CASSPQRMYEQYF	TGCGCCAGCAGCCCACAGAGGATGTACGAGCAGTACTTC
TRBJ2-1	-	TRBV6-6	-	CASSDSKDNEQFF	TGTGCCAGCAGTGACTCTAAAGACAATGAGCAGTTCTTC
TRBJ2-1	-	TRBV4-3	-	CASSQDWSSVGNYNEQFF	TGCGCCAGCAGCCAAGATTGGTCTAGCGTCGGAAATTACAATGAGCAGTTCTTC
TRBJ1-2	few	TRBV6-2/TRBV6-3	-	CASSRRYPYGYTF	TGTGCCAGCAGCCGCAGGTACCCCTATGGCTACACCTTC
TRBJ2-2	few	TRBV28	TRBD2	CASSPRLAGPNTGELFF	TGTGCCAGCAGTCCTCGACTAGCGGGACCGAACACCGGGGAGCTGTTTTTT
TRBJ2-5	-	TRBV29-1	-	CSVHQETQYF	TGCAGCGTACATCAAGAGACCCAGTACTTC
TRBJ2-1	few	TRBV6-5	-	CASNTGFEQFF	TGTGCCAGCAATACAGGGTTTGAGCAGTTCTTC
TRBJ2-3	-	TRBV24-1	-	CATSAGYTDTQYF	TGTGCCACCAGTGCGGGGTACACAGATACGCAGTATTTT
TRBJ2-1	few	TRBV7-3	-	CASSPPGASLKQFF	TGTGCCAGCAGCCCCCCGGGGGCATCACTAAAGCAGTTCTTC
TRBJ1-4	few	TRBV12-3/TRBV12-4	-	CASSFRTPNEKLFF	TGTGCCAGCAGTTTCCGGACACCTAATGAAAAACTGTTTTTT
TRBJ2-5	once	TRBV5-6	-	CASSDFIQETQYF	TGTGCCAGCAGTGACTTCATTCAAGAGACCCAGTACTTC
TRBJ2-3	-	TRBV10-3	-	CAIRPGTDTQYF	TGTGCCATCAGGCCCGGCACAGATACGCAGTATTTT
TRBJ2-7	-	TRBV20-1	TRBD1	CSATRDRDSYEQYF	TGCAGTGCTACCCGGGACAGGGACTCCTACGAGCAGTACTTC
TRBJ2-3	-	TRBV5-1	-	CASSLTTTSTDTQYF	TGCGCCAGCAGCCTGACGACGACTAGCACAGATACGCAGTATTTT